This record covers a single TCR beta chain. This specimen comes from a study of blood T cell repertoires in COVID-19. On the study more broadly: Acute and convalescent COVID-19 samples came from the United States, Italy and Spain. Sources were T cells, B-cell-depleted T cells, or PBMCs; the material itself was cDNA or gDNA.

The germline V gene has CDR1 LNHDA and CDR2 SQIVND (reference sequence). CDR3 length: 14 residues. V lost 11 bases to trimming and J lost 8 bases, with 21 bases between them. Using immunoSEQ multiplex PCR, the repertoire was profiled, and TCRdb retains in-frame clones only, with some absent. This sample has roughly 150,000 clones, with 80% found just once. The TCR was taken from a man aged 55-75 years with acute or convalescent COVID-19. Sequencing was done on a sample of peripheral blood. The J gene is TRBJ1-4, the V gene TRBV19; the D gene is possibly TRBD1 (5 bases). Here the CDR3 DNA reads TGTGCCTCAAATGGGGCCTCGTCGGGCGAAAAACTGTTTTTT. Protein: CASNGASSGEKLFF.